This T cell receptor beta chain was sequenced for a study of beta chain features in type 1 diabetes. General observations from the study: The study found that naive, central memory and Treg TCRB repertoires appeared more similar in patients than in healthy donors. The study found fewer insertions and more deletions at VDJ junctions in type 1 diabetes patients. Within each of all four CD4+ subsets, Type 1 diabetes patients had TCRB CDR3s that were moderately but significantly shorter.

The isolated RNA, all of it, was reverse transcribed, so expressed TCRB transcripts were what got sequenced. Naive, central memory and regulatory T cell samples averaged around 3.8 million reads. Generated by immunoSEQ multiplex PCR, the TCRdb table keeps only in-frame clones and is missing some. The sample has around 300,000 clones; approximately 8% are singletons. This clone appeared a few times. Its antigen is not known. V was shortened by 5 bases and J by 7 bases, with 12 bases between the two germline ends. From germline, CDR1 is MNHNY and CDR2 SVGAGI (reference sequence). This CDR3 has 12 residues.

The source of this sequence is a woman aged 18-29 years in good health. Specimen: central memory CD4+ T cells from blood. V and J are TRBV6-6 and TRBJ2-7; possible D gene TRBD2, 6 bases. The CDR3 loop is CASSRHGREQYF. CDR3 nucleotide sequence: TGTGCCAGCAGTAGACATGGGAGGGAGCAGTACTTC.